This T cell receptor (beta chain) emerged from a study of blood T cell repertoires in COVID-19. As for the study in general: Acute and convalescent COVID-19 samples came from the United States, Italy and Spain.

Followed longitudinally, the Seattle patients had been enrolled during active infection. In the authors' methods: Amplified reference gene primers provided the basis for estimating nucleated cell counts. Clones were sequenced by immunoSEQ multiplex PCR, and TCRdb holds only the in-frame ones, with some missing. D and trimming come from the DNA, and the V and J calls and clone size come from that table. The sample consists of roughly 60,000 clones, roughly 83% of them appearing once. The germline gives CDR1 MNHEY, CDR2 SVGEGT. The length of the CDR3 is 18 residues. The germline V and J ends were trimmed by 4 bases and 3 bases, with 22 bases remaining between them.

Sequenced input: peripheral blood. The clonotype originates from a man between 60 and 70 years old with COVID-19, enrolled during active disease. This rearrangement joins TRBV6-2 or TRBV6-3 to TRBJ2-1, with TRBD2 as a possible D gene (5 bases). The CDR3 protein is CASSSSSLAGKSYNEQFF. The CDR3 DNA is TGTGCCAGCAGTTCGTCCTCCCTCGCCGGGAAAAGCTACAATGAGCAGTTCTTC.